What follows are 30 T cell receptor beta chains derived from one specimen sequenced in a study of T cells in localized non-small cell lung cancer. TCRdb's table, derived via immunoSEQ multiplex PCR, lists solely in-frame clones and lacks some. The sample includes 35,000 to 45,000 clones, roughly nine tenths of them seen just once. The sequencing used peripheral blood, collected before any cancer treatment. The receptors shown here come from a woman between 18 and 55 years old with stage III lung adenocarcinoma.

The rearrangement joins TRBV12-5 to TRBJ1-2, with unresolved D. V was cut by 0 bases and J by 8 bases, with 16 bases left in between. Per the germline V gene, CDR1 is LGHNT and CDR2 is FRNRAP. The CDR3 is 15 amino acids. The CDR3 nucleotides read TGTGCTAGTGGTTTGGTAGAGTTCGGCATCGGGGGCTACACCTTC. It yields the protein CASGLVEFGIGGYTF.

V is TRBV19 and J is TRBJ1-3; a possible D gene is TRBD1 (5 bases). CDR3 length: 16 amino acids. In germline, CDR1 is LNHDA, CDR2 SQIVND (reference sequence). V was shortened by 7 bases and J by 2 bases, with 18 bases between the two germline ends. The CDR3 DNA reads as TGTGCCAGTATAGACCCGGGGAGGGGCGCTGGAAACACCATATATTTT. Its translation is CASIDPGRGAGNTIYF. Drawing the rest from reference TRBV19 and TRBJ1-3, the complete variable domain is DGGITQSPKYLFRKEGQNVTLSCEQNLNHDAMYWYRQDPGQGLRLIYYSQIVNDFQKGDIAEGYSVSREKKESFPLTVTSAQKNPTAFYLCASIDPGRGAGNTIYFGEGSWLTVV.

The chain links TRBV14 to TRBJ2-5, with 7 bases fitting TRBD1. The V segment lost 5 bases and the J segment 3 bases; nucleotides outside the gene matches: 6. The CDR3 spans 14 residues. Per germline, CDR1 SGHDN and CDR2 FVKESK. CDR3 sequence: CASSLGQTEETQYF. In nucleotides, the CDR3 is TGTGCCAGCAGCTTGGGACAGACTGAAGAGACCCAGTACTTC.

This rearrangement joins TRBV4-1 to TRBJ2-1, with a possible D match to TRBD1 (5 bases). CDR1 is MGHRA and CDR2 is YSYEKL in the germline V gene. The CDR3 covers 12 residues. Trimming took 1 base from V and 10 from J, leaving 8 bases between them. CDR3 sequence reads: CASSQGSGEQFF. In DNA form, the CDR3 reads TGCGCCAGCAGCCAAGGTTCAGGGGAGCAGTTCTTC.

The CDR3 is CSFGGEGGMNEQFF. The CDR3, as DNA: TGCAGCTTTGGGGGCGAAGGGGGGATGAATGAGCAGTTCTTC. This chain connects TRBV29-1 to TRBJ2-1, with D perhaps given as TRBD1 or TRBD2 (6 bases each). V was shortened by 8 bases and J by 7 bases, with 21 bases between the two germline ends. The germline gives CDR1 SQVTM, CDR2 ANQGSEA. The CDR3 runs 14 residues.

The chain joins TRBV10-2 to TRBJ1-1; D possibly corresponds to TRBD1 (6 bases). Looked up from germline, CDR1 is WSHSY and CDR2 is SAAADI. The CDR3 runs 11 residues. V dropped 7 bases and J dropped 10 bases, with 13 bases sitting between them. The CDR3 reads CASMEGVAAFF. The CDR3 region has the DNA TGCGCCAGCATGGAGGGGGTGGCAGCTTTCTTT.

This chain uses TRBV6-6 with TRBJ1-3; D uncertain. Germline CDR1 reads MNHNY; CDR2 reads SVGAGI (reference sequence). V gave up 2 bases and J gave up 8 bases, with 7 bases separating them. CDR3 length: 12 amino acids. The CDR3 region has the DNA TGTGCCAGCAGTTACAACGACCACACCATATATTTT. Its protein is CASSYNDHTIYF.

V gene TRBV15 combines with J gene TRBJ2-7, with a tentative D call TRBD2 (5 bases). Trimming removed 6 bases from V and 0 bases from J, with 12 bases in between. CDR3 length: 14 residues. Germline V gene lookup returns CDR1 LNHNV and CDR2 YYDKDF (reference sequence). Here the CDR3 DNA reads TGTGCCACCAGTGATAGCGATAGCTCCTACGAGCAGTACTTC. This translates into CATSDSDSSYEQYF.

Only one count was recorded for this clone. The V and J genes are TRBV4-1 and TRBJ2-5; either TRBD1 or TRBD2 may fit D (5 bases each). Germline V CDR1 and CDR2: MGHRA, YSYEKL. The CDR3 runs to 13 residues. Trimming took off 4 bases at V and 5 bases at J, with 11 bases between the two ends. In DNA, the CDR3 is TGCGCCAGCAGCCGGGACGTGAGGGAGACCCAGTACTTC. This translates into CASSRDVRETQYF.

The chain carries TRBV11-3 and TRBJ1-2, with 12 bases that match TRBD1. The V gene end was trimmed by 4 bases and the J gene end by 11 bases; junction bases not matched to a gene: 5. The CDR3 totals 13 residues. CDR1 SGHNT and CDR2 YENEEA come from the germline V gene. The CDR3 is CASSSGTGGGYTF. Here the CDR3 DNA reads TGTGCCAGCAGCTCCGGGACAGGGGGCGGTTACACCTTC.

The rearrangement uses TRBV23-1 and TRBJ2-7, with 8 bases lining up with TRBD1. TRBV23-1 is treated as an ORF (open reading frame) with a function not yet certain. V dropped 2 bases and J dropped 5; count of bases not matched to a gene: 8. The CDR3 has 15 amino acids. The CDR3 DNA is TGCGCCAGCAGTCAAGGGGACAGGTCGACCCACGAGCAGTACTTC. Translating gives CASSQGDRSTHEQYF.

This sequence joins TRBV2 and TRBJ1-1, with TRBD1 matching over 7 bases. V shed 5 bases, J shed 1 base, and the junction held 4 bases outside the gene matches. CDR3 length: 14 residues. CDR1 is SNHLY and CDR2 is FYNNEI in the germline V gene. DNA for the CDR3: TGTGCCAGCAGTTCCGGACAGGAGAACACTGAAGCTTTCTTT. Translation: CASSSGQENTEAFF.

This clone was seen just once. CDR3 nucleotide sequence: TGTGCCAGCAGTGAATATGGAGGGGGCGCAGGGGGCTACACCTTC. It is translated as CASSEYGGGAGGYTF. This rearrangement joins TRBV25-1 to TRBJ1-2; 7 nucleotides line up with TRBD1. The CDR3 has 15 amino acids. The ends lost 0 bases at V and 8 bases at J; junction bases unmatched: 9. Per the germline V gene, CDR1 is MGHDK and CDR2 is SYGVNS.

The DNA for the CDR3 is TGTGCCAGCAGCTTAGGTTTACAGGTCGGTGAAGCTTTCTTT. It is translated as CASSLGLQVGEAFF. V gene TRBV7-2 combines with J gene TRBJ1-1; D is perhaps TRBD1 (5 bases). V lost 1 base to trimming and J lost 7 bases, with 13 bases between them. The CDR3 loop spans 14 amino acids. Germline values: CDR1 SGHTA, CDR2 FQGNSA.

The genes are TRBV5-1 and TRBJ1-4; a weak D match, TRBD1 (6 bases). From germline, CDR1 is SGHRS and CDR2 YFSETQ. Trimming shortened V by 4 bases and J by 2 bases, and 12 bases separated the two germline ends. The length of the CDR3 is 15 residues. CDR3 region: CASSPRTDTNEKLFF. CDR3 coding DNA: TGCGCCAGCAGCCCCCGGACAGACACTAATGAAAAACTGTTTTTT.

The V call is TRBV5-4, the J call TRBJ1-2, with D unresolved. The V end lost 0 bases, the J end lost 6 bases, and 9 bases lay between the germline ends. Germline assignment: CDR1 SGHNT and CDR2 YYREEE (reference sequence). This CDR3 comprises 13 residues. The CDR3 loop is CASSLETKDGYTF. Here the CDR3 DNA reads TGTGCCAGCAGCTTGGAGACTAAAGATGGCTACACCTTC.

The chain uses TRBV5-4 and TRBJ1-2; TRBD1 aligns across 10 bases. The ends lost 4 bases at V and 7 bases at J; junction bases unmatched: 7. Per the germline V gene, CDR1 is SGHNT and CDR2 is YYREEE (reference sequence). The CDR3 loop spans 14 amino acids. CDR3 sequence reads: CASSQARTGGGYTF. DNA of the CDR3: TGTGCCAGCAGCCAGGCCCGGACAGGGGGTGGCTACACCTTC.

J is TRBJ2-1 and V is TRBV28; 8 nucleotides line up with TRBD2. The CDR3 contains 13 residues. CDR1 MDHEN and CDR2 SYDVKM come from the germline V gene. The trim removed 7 bases at V and 13 bases at J, leaving 12 bases unmatched. CDR3 protein: CASTLPVAGSQFF. For the CDR3, the DNA is TGTGCCAGCACCCTTCCGGTAGCGGGGTCTCAGTTCTTC.

This CDR3 reads CAWRGLYRGMSTEAFF. The CDR3 DNA reads as TGTGCCTGGAGGGGATTATACAGGGGAATGAGCACTGAAGCTTTCTTT. The gene calls are TRBV30 and TRBJ1-1; 7 bases are shared with TRBD1. Germline V lookup: CDR1 GTSNPN, CDR2 SVGIG (reference sequence). The CDR3 has 16 residues. V was clipped by 3 bases and J by 4 bases; unmatched bases: 14.

The chain has TRBV2 and TRBJ2-7; D call uncertain. V lost 6 bases and J lost 5, with 11 bases in between. The CDR3 loop spans 12 amino acids. Germline values: CDR1 SNHLY, CDR2 FYNNEI. The DNA for the CDR3 is TGTGCCAGCAGACCTCCGGAGCACGAGCAGTACTTC. It codes for CASRPPEHEQYF.

The chain is built from TRBV7-9 and TRBJ2-5; TRBD2 matches 10 bases. Germline assignment: CDR1 SEHNR and CDR2 FQNEAQ (reference sequence). This CDR3 spans 15 amino acids. Trimming cost V 4 bases and J 1 base; bases outside gene matches: 3. The CDR3 region has the DNA TGTGCCAGCAGCTCGCTAGCGGGGGCCCAAGAGACCCAGTACTTC. Its protein is CASSSLAGAQETQYF.

In this sample, this clone turned up a few times. This chain uses TRBV19 with TRBJ2-5; D gene ambiguous. The germline V gene has CDR1 LNHDA and CDR2 SQIVND (reference sequence). The CDR3 sequence is 11 residues long. With 7 bases removed from V and 5 bases from J, the gap between germline ends came to 8 bases. CDR3 sequence reads: CASTLGETQYF. The CDR3 coding sequence is TGTGCCAGTACCCTGGGGGAGACCCAGTACTTC.

This CDR3 reads CASSENVNIQYF. The CDR3 region has the DNA TGTGCCAGCAGTGAAAATGTAAACATTCAGTACTTC. This chain joins TRBV2 and TRBJ2-4; the D is unclear. The V end lost 2 bases, the J end lost 6 bases, and 5 bases lay between the germline ends. This CDR3 is 12 amino acids long. From germline, CDR1 is SNHLY and CDR2 FYNNEI. Variable domain in full (rest from reference TRBV2 and TRBJ2-4): EPEVTQTPSHQVTQMGQEVILRCVPISNHLYFYWYRQILGQKVEFLVSFYNNEISEKSEIFDDQFSVERPDGSNFTLKIRSTKLEDSAMYFCASSENVNIQYFGAGTRLSVL.

The chain has TRBV6-6 and TRBJ1-1, with unresolved D. The germline V gene has CDR1 MNHNY and CDR2 SVGAGI (reference sequence). The CDR3 covers 15 residues. Trimming cost V 4 bases and J 5 bases, with 17 bases left between them. The CDR3 here is CASSSRRVKGTEAFF. The CDR3 nucleotides are TGTGCCAGCAGTTCTAGAAGGGTAAAAGGGACTGAAGCTTTCTTT.

This rearrangement joins TRBV19 to TRBJ2-6; D may be TRBD1 or TRBD2 (5 bases each). The CDR3 has 16 amino acids. Trimming pared 7 bases from V and 0 bases from J, leaving 13 bases between. Germline CDR1 reads LNHDA; CDR2 reads SQIVND (reference sequence). The CDR3 coding sequence is TGTGCCAGTACGAAGGGGAGCCTCTCTGGGGCCAACGTCCTGACTTTC. This encodes CASTKGSLSGANVLTF.

The CDR3 here is CAWAPDRVYEQYF. For the CDR3, the DNA is TGTGCCTGGGCCCCGGACAGGGTTTACGAGCAGTACTTC. V gene TRBV30 combines with J gene TRBJ2-7; TRBD1 aligns across 8 bases. V shed 5 bases, J shed 4 bases, and the junction held 7 bases outside the gene matches. Germline assignment: CDR1 GTSNPN and CDR2 SVGIG (reference sequence). There are 13 residues in the CDR3.

The rearrangement joins TRBV15 to TRBJ2-1; no reliable D call. Germline CDR1 reads LNHNV; CDR2 reads YYDKDF (reference sequence). The CDR3 is 14 residues long. V lost 0 bases to trimming and J lost 5 bases, with 8 bases between them. For the CDR3, the DNA is TGTGCCACCAGCAGAGATCATTGGGACAATGAGCAGTTCTTC. This sequence encodes CATSRDHWDNEQFF. Using reference TRBV15 and TRBJ2-1 for the parts outside the CDR3, the full variable domain is DAMVIQNPRYQVTQFGKPVTLSCSQTLNHNVMYWYQQKSSQAPKLLFHYYDKDFNNEADTPDNFQSRRPNTSFCFLDIRSPGLGDTAMYLCATSRDHWDNEQFFGPGTRLTVL.

This rearrangement joins TRBV6-5 to TRBJ2-5; D is possibly TRBD1 or TRBD2 (5 bases each). CDR3 length: 14 amino acids. CDR1 is MNHEY, CDR2 SVGAGI, per germline. The V end lost 1 base, the J end lost 0 bases, and 6 bases lay between the germline ends. The CDR3 loop reads CASSYWGYQETQYF. CDR3 DNA: TGTGCCAGCAGTTACTGGGGGTACCAAGAGACCCAGTACTTC.

This rearrangement joins TRBV9 to TRBJ2-3; D unresolved. The CDR3 contains 12 residues. Germline CDR1 reads SGDLS; CDR2 reads YYNGEE. Trimming shortened V by 4 bases and J by 8 bases, and 11 bases separated the two germline ends. The CDR3 region is CASSTDSTTQYF. The DNA of the CDR3 is TGTGCCAGCAGCACTGACTCAACTACGCAGTATTTT.

This chain uses TRBV6-4 with TRBJ2-5, with D unresolved. The CDR3 loop spans 14 amino acids. Germline CDR1 is MRHNA and CDR2 is SNTAGT. Trimming pared 0 bases from V and 0 bases from J, leaving 5 bases between. The CDR3 region has the DNA TGTGCCAGCAGTGACTCGGGATACCAAGAGACCCAGTACTTC. This encodes CASSDSGYQETQYF.